One and the same sample provided the 30 T cell receptor beta chains below, sequenced in a study of shared clonotypes between healthy human individuals. CD8 cells classed as naive were CD45RO-negative and positively selected for CCR7, excluding terminally differentiated effector memory CD45RA+ cells. The data were produced by immunoSEQ multiplex PCR, yet TCRdb's version contains in-frame clones alone and is incomplete. The sample holds fewer than 800,000 clones, roughly 94% seen once. The sequenced material came from naive CD8+ T cells sorted from blood. Receptors originate from a man younger than 40 in good health.

The chain recombines TRBV9 with TRBJ1-1, with D uncertain. In germline, CDR1 is SGDLS, CDR2 YYNGEE. With 0 bases removed from V and 6 bases from J, the gap between germline ends came to 15 bases. The CDR3 runs to 15 residues. The CDR3 sequence is CASSVETRSPPEAFF. CDR3 nucleotides: TGTGCCAGCAGCGTAGAGACCAGGAGCCCGCCTGAAGCTTTCTTT.

V is TRBV7-6 and J is TRBJ2-1, with 9 bases matching TRBD1. The length of the CDR3 is 17 residues. The germline gives CDR1 SGHVS, CDR2 FNYEAQ. V lost 2 bases and J lost 0; bases outside the gene matches: 5. CDR3 protein: CASSLSGTGISYNEQFF. The CDR3 DNA reads as TGTGCCAGCAGCTTATCCGGGACAGGGATCTCCTACAATGAGCAGTTCTTC.

The chain has TRBV27 and TRBJ2-3, with 7 bases that match TRBD1. The CDR3 loop spans 15 amino acids. The germline CDR1 and CDR2 sequences are MNHEY and SMNVEV (reference sequence). The V and J ends lost 8 bases and 5 bases, in that order; junction bases with no gene match: 13. The CDR3 DNA is TGTGCCAGCCTCCCGACAGGGAACCCCCAAGATACGCAGTATTTT. Translated, it gives CASLPTGNPQDTQYF.

This chain connects TRBV28 to TRBJ2-7, with 8 bases identical to TRBD2. The V segment lost 6 bases and the J segment 4 bases; nucleotides outside the gene matches: 8. The CDR3 runs 14 residues. The germline gives CDR1 MDHEN, CDR2 SYDVKM. CDR3 sequence reads: CASSRLANTYEQYF. The CDR3 coding sequence is TGTGCCAGCAGCCGACTAGCGAATACTTACGAGCAGTACTTC.

Concerning this clone itself: It differs at one base from a far larger clone, so likely a read error. The chain has TRBV6-1 and TRBJ2-7; no clear D gene. V shed 6 bases and J shed 2 bases, with 5 bases lying between them. CDR3 length: 11 residues. Germline assignment: CDR1 MNHNS and CDR2 SASEGT. The CDR3 region has the DNA TGTGCCAGCAGACAAACCTACGAGCAGTACTTC. Translating gives CASRQTYEQYF.

The genes are TRBV9 and TRBJ1-1, with TRBD1 as a possible D gene (5 bases). Trimming shortened V by 0 bases and J by 10 bases, and 13 bases separated the two germline ends. Germline assignment: CDR1 SGDLS and CDR2 YYNGEE. The CDR3 is made up of 13 amino acids. The CDR3 loop reads CASSVEGDLAAFF. The CDR3 nucleotides read TGTGCCAGCAGCGTAGAAGGGGATCTGGCAGCTTTCTTT.

The V and J genes are TRBV30 and TRBJ1-1; 8 nucleotides agree with TRBD1. Germline values: CDR1 GTSNPN, CDR2 SVGIG (reference sequence). J was trimmed by 7 bases and V by 8 bases; bases with no gene match: 12. This CDR3 has 13 amino acids. The CDR3 loop is CAGGTGGPGEAFF. Here the CDR3 DNA reads TGTGCCGGGGGAACAGGGGGACCCGGTGAAGCTTTCTTT.

The V and J genes are TRBV5-6 and TRBJ2-3, with 8 bases lining up with TRBD1. Germline V gives CDR1 SGHDT, CDR2 YYEEEE. V was pared by 0 bases and J by 4 bases, with 4 bases of the junction left unmatched. The CDR3 has 15 residues. In DNA, the CDR3 is TGTGCCAGCAGCTTGGGACAGGGGATCGCAGATACGCAGTATTTT. It is translated as CASSLGQGIADTQYF.

V usage is TRBV27 and J usage is TRBJ2-5; D gene uncertain. Germline loops: CDR1 MNHEY, CDR2 SMNVEV (reference sequence). The CDR3 extends over 13 amino acids. V was shortened by 2 bases and J by 5 bases, with 9 bases between the two germline ends. CDR3 sequence reads: CASSLGQRETQYF. CDR3 in DNA: TGTGCCAGCAGTTTAGGTCAAAGGGAGACCCAGTACTTC.

V is TRBV19 and J is TRBJ1-1, with TRBD1 identical over 11 bases. The CDR3 runs to 15 residues. Germline V CDR1 and CDR2: LNHDA, SQIVND (reference sequence). V dropped 7 bases and J dropped 1; count of bases not matched to a gene: 5. The CDR3 DNA sequence: TGTGCCAGTAAAATCGGACAGGGGGCGAACACTGAAGCTTTCTTT. Amino acid sequence: CASKIGQGANTEAFF.

This clone was observed a single time. This chain uses TRBV30 with TRBJ2-7, with D tentatively TRBD2 (6 bases). With 2 bases removed from V and 4 bases from J, the gap between germline ends came to 12 bases. Germline V gives CDR1 GTSNPN, CDR2 SVGIG (reference sequence). The length of the CDR3 is 13 residues. The CDR3 nucleotides are TGTGCCTGGAGTTTTCTGGGGGGTTACGAGCAGTACTTC. The encoded protein is CAWSFLGGYEQYF.

This chain connects TRBV5-6 to TRBJ2-1; 14 bases map to TRBD2. Germline CDR1 and CDR2: SGHDT and YYEEEE. V was clipped by 4 bases and J by 6 bases; unmatched bases: 9. This CDR3 is built from 17 residues. DNA for the CDR3: TGTGCCAGCAGCGATACAAGGACTAGCGGGAGGTTCAATGAGCAGTTCTTC. Protein sequence: CASSDTRTSGRFNEQFF.

The CDR3: CASSSTNLIVAFF. The CDR3 nucleotides are TGTGCCAGCAGCTCCACCAACCTTATCGTAGCTTTCTTT. The J gene is TRBJ1-1, the V gene TRBV11-2; the D is unclear. Per the germline V gene, CDR1 is SGHAT and CDR2 is FQNNGV. The V gene lost 4 bases and the J gene lost 10 bases, with 16 bases spanning the gap. The CDR3 spans 13 residues.

The chain has TRBV4-1 and TRBJ2-7, with a possible D match to TRBD1 (5 bases). The CDR3 runs to 16 residues. Germline CDR1 reads MGHRA; CDR2 reads YSYEKL. The germline V and J ends were trimmed by 2 bases and 2 bases, with 16 bases remaining between them. This CDR3 is CASSQSPGSPTYEQYF. The CDR3 bases are TGCGCCAGCAGCCAATCTCCAGGGTCCCCAACCTACGAGCAGTACTTC.

This sequence joins TRBV18 and TRBJ2-2; 7 bases agree with TRBD2. The CDR3 totals 17 residues. CDR1 and CDR2 (germline): KGHSH, LQKENI. Trimming cost V 6 bases and J 4 bases; bases outside gene matches: 14. CDR3 sequence reads: CASSLRLGGKGTGELFF. CDR3 DNA sequence: TGTGCCAGCTCGCTTCGCCTCGGGGGGAAGGGCACCGGGGAGCTGTTTTTT.

V usage is TRBV29-1 and J usage is TRBJ2-7, with D hard to call. The CDR3 runs to 14 residues. Trimming pared 0 bases from V and 4 bases from J, leaving 13 bases between. Germline values: CDR1 SQVTM, CDR2 ANQGSEA. The DNA of the CDR3 is TGCAGCGTTGAAGATCGTGCCTTTGGGTACGAGCAGTACTTC. It is translated as CSVEDRAFGYEQYF.

V usage is TRBV19 and J usage is TRBJ1-3; D remains unclear. This CDR3 comprises 15 residues. Germline assignment: CDR1 LNHDA and CDR2 SQIVND (reference sequence). V was pared by 4 bases and J by 8 bases, with 18 bases between. The CDR3 is CASSKSRTSGYTIYF. The CDR3 nucleotides read TGTGCCAGTAGTAAATCCAGGACCTCCGGCTACACCATATATTTT.

CDR3 protein: CASSLGMWTAHGNEQFF. The CDR3 region has the DNA TGTGCCAGCAGCTTAGGGATGTGGACAGCTCACGGCAATGAGCAGTTCTTC. V gene TRBV11-3 combines with J gene TRBJ2-1, with a weak D call TRBD1 (6 bases). Trimming left V 1 base short and J 6 bases short, with 19 bases between. CDR1 and CDR2 from the germline V gene are SGHNT and YENEEA. The length of the CDR3 is 17 residues.

The chain links TRBV6-6 to TRBJ1-2, with 8 bases matching TRBD1. The length of the CDR3 is 15 residues. Germline V CDR1 and CDR2: MNHNY, SVGAGI (reference sequence). With V trimmed by 4 bases and J by 4 bases, 8 bases remained unmatched. CDR3: CASSSPGQGAYGYTF. CDR3 nucleotide sequence: TGTGCCAGCAGTTCCCCCGGACAGGGCGCCTATGGCTACACCTTC.

The chain joins TRBV10-3 to TRBJ2-6; D may correspond to TRBD1 or TRBD2 (5 bases each). Germline V gene data show CDR1 as ENHRY and CDR2 as SYGVKD. The CDR3 contains 19 residues. The V end lost 7 bases, the J end lost 0 bases, and 22 bases lay between the germline ends. The CDR3 is CAIKGPGNNHYSGANVLTF. The DNA for the CDR3 is TGTGCCATCAAGGGACCAGGTAACAACCACTACTCTGGGGCCAACGTCCTGACTTTC.

V and J are TRBV28 and TRBJ2-7, with TRBD2 as a possible D gene (6 bases). The V and J ends lost 3 bases and 3 bases respectively, with 12 bases between them. This CDR3 region has 14 residues. Per the germline V gene, CDR1 is MDHEN and CDR2 is SYDVKM. The CDR3 DNA reads as TGTGCCAGCAGTTTGTCGACTAGATTCTACGAGCAGTACTTC. The encoded protein is CASSLSTRFYEQYF.

This clone showed up just once. V gene TRBV10-3 combines with J gene TRBJ1-1; unclear D gene. V dropped 7 bases and J dropped 4 bases, with 13 bases sitting between them. The CDR3 extends over 13 amino acids. Germline CDR1 is ENHRY and CDR2 is SYGVKD. CDR3 in amino acids: CAITSPQFTEAFF. CDR3 DNA sequence: TGTGCCATCACCTCCCCTCAGTTCACTGAAGCTTTCTTT.

The rearrangement uses TRBV11-2 and TRBJ1-4; D may be TRBD1 (5 bases). Germline V lookup: CDR1 SGHAT, CDR2 FQNNGV. Deletions cut 2 bases from V and 2 bases from J, with 12 bases between. This CDR3 comprises 16 residues. In nucleotides, the CDR3 is TGTGCCAGCAGCTTATTCCAGGGCGGGACTAATGAAAAACTGTTTTTT. This encodes CASSLFQGGTNEKLFF.

The V and J genes are TRBV25-1 and TRBJ2-1; TRBD2 matches at 9 bases. With 6 bases clipped from V and 6 bases from J, the junction kept 12 bases outside the gene matches. CDR3 length equals 16 residues. Germline loops: CDR1 MGHDK, CDR2 SYGVNS. The CDR3 coding sequence is TGTGCCAGCAGCCAAAATAGCGGGAGTGGAAGCAATGAGCAGTTCTTC. Its translation: CASSQNSGSGSNEQFF.

V usage is TRBV10-3 and J usage is TRBJ2-1; 11 positions match TRBD2. V trimming: 0 bases; J trimming: 6 bases; junction bases outside the gene matches: 4. The CDR3 runs to 16 residues. Germline CDR1 reads ENHRY; CDR2 reads SYGVKD. The CDR3 loop reads CAISESSSGRGNEQFF. CDR3 sequence (DNA): TGTGCCATCAGTGAGTCGAGTAGCGGGAGGGGCAATGAGCAGTTCTTC.

Remarks on this clone: Other DNA sequences in the sample encode the same CDR3. The V and J genes are TRBV28 and TRBJ2-7; D gene uncertain. Trimming took off 1 base at V and 3 bases at J, with 7 bases between the two ends. The CDR3 length is 13 residues. The V gene's germline CDR1 is MDHEN and CDR2 SYDVKM. This chain's CDR3 is CASSLFGGYEQYF. Here the CDR3 DNA reads TGTGCCAGCAGTTTATTTGGCGGCTACGAGCAGTACTTC.

The chain has TRBV23-1 and TRBJ2-5; D may be TRBD1 (6 bases). Being an ORF, TRBV23-1 has a function that is uncertain. With 3 bases removed from V and 5 bases from J, the gap between germline ends came to 25 bases. This CDR3 has 18 amino acids. CDR3 in DNA: TGCGCCAGCAGTCACGCCGCTCGGGGCAGGGGTGGTCTGGAGACCCAGTACTTC. Its translation is CASSHAARGRGGLETQYF.

The J gene is TRBJ2-5, the V gene TRBV7-9; 7 bases are shared with TRBD1. Germline loops: CDR1 SEHNR, CDR2 FQNEAQ (reference sequence). Trimming at V came to 3 bases and at J to 2 bases, leaving 12 bases not matched to a gene. CDR3 size: 17 residues. The CDR3 nucleotides are TGTGCCAGCAGCTTCCCCACACGGACAGGTGCACAAGAGACCCAGTACTTC. As protein: CASSFPTRTGAQETQYF.

The J gene is TRBJ2-7, the V gene TRBV4-3; possibly TRBD2 for D (6 bases). The CDR3 length is 16 residues. The V end was cut by 2 bases, the J end by 1 base, with 15 bases between. Germline CDR1 is LGHNA and CDR2 is YSLEER. The CDR3 sequence is CASSQSIRGRSYEQYF. CDR3 nucleotides: TGCGCCAGCAGCCAATCCATCCGTGGGAGGTCCTACGAGCAGTACTTC.

The chain joins TRBV14 to TRBJ2-5; 10 bases agree with TRBD2. Trimming removed 4 bases from V and 3 bases from J; junction bases left unmatched: 14. Germline CDR1 SGHDN, CDR2 FVKESK. The length of the CDR3 is 18 residues. The chain's CDR3 is CASSPFTRVGLAEETQYF. For the CDR3, the DNA is TGTGCCAGCAGCCCCTTTACCCGAGTTGGACTAGCGGAAGAGACCCAGTACTTC.